Listed below are T cell receptor beta chains from one sample, sequenced in a study of blood T cell repertoires in COVID-19. Assay: immunoSEQ multiplex PCR; the TCRdb copy retains only in-frame clones and omits some. The sample has over 150,000 clones, around four fifths seen once. The source material was peripheral blood. These TCRs come from a woman aged 60-70 years with acute or convalescent COVID-19. Each CDR3 is given with its conserved first and last residue. The D gene is left open where the match is weak. Only part of the rows carry a size: once, few, many, or a class if the clone is expanded.

>NA|NA|TRBJ1-3|TRBV9
CASTNGADRSGNTIYF
TGTGCCAGCACGAACGGAGCGGACCGCTCTGGAAACACCATATATTTT
>NA|NA|TRBJ2-2|TRBV5-1
CASSLDRASTGELFF
TGCGCCAGCAGCTTGGACAGGGCGTCCACCGGGGAGCTGTTTTTT
>NA|NA|TRBJ1-5|TRBV7-2
CASRGGVNSNQPQHF
TGTGCCAGCAGGGGGGGAGTTAATAGCAATCAGCCCCAGCATTTT
>NA|NA|TRBJ1-3|TRBV5-1
CASSLGASGNTIYF
TGCGCCAGCAGCTTGGGGGCCTCTGGAAACACCATATATTTT
>NA|NA|TRBJ1-3|TRBV18
CASSPSVSGSSGNTIYF
TGTGCCAGCTCACCTTCAGTGAGTGGGAGCTCTGGAAACACCATATATTTT
>TRBD1|few|TRBJ1-3|TRBV28
CASSGGPGQGRSGNTIYF
TGTGCCAGCAGCGGGGGTCCCGGACAGGGGAGATCTGGAAACACCATATATTTT
>NA|NA|TRBJ1-1|TRBV6-5
CASSYSQGRNTEAFF
TGTGCCAGCAGTTACTCGCAGGGGAGGAACACTGAAGCTTTCTTT
>NA|NA|TRBJ2-5|TRBV28
CASRGPSFETQYF
TGTGCCAGCAGGGGCCCCAGTTTTGAGACCCAGTACTTC
>NA|NA|TRBJ2-6|TRBV19
CASSVPSRSVLTF
TGTGCCAGTAGTGTACCTTCGAGGAGCGTCCTGACTTTC
>TRBD1|NA|TRBJ1-4|TRBV5-5
CASRLPGQGDEKLFF
TGTGCCAGCAGACTTCCGGGACAGGGTGATGAAAAACTGTTTTTT
>TRBD1|once|TRBJ2-5|TRBV19
CASSSGTGLKAQYF
TGTGCCAGTAGTAGCGGGACAGGACTTAAGGCCCAGTACTTC
>NA|once|TRBJ1-2|TRBV2
CASSEGTGRTNYGYTF
TGTGCCAGCAGTGAAGGAACAGGGCGAACTAACTATGGCTACACCTTC
>NA|once|TRBJ1-2|TRBV5-1
CASSLGEGLIYGYTF
TGCGCCAGCAGCTTGGGTGAGGGCTTGATCTATGGCTACACCTTC
>TRBD1|NA|TRBJ1-2|TRBV6-6
CASSPRQGATYGYTF
TGTGCCAGCAGCCCACGACAGGGGGCCACCTATGGCTACACCTTC
>NA|NA|TRBJ1-1|TRBV6-2/TRBV6-3
CASSFSGDEAFF
TGTGCCAGCAGTTTTTCGGGGGATGAAGCTTTCTTT
>TRBD1|once|TRBJ2-1|TRBV24-1
CATSETPGTGDYNEQFF
TGTGCCACCAGTGAGACCCCCGGGACAGGGGATTACAATGAGCAGTTCTTC